Shown below are 18 T cell receptor beta chains from a single sample sequenced in a study of T-cell memory formation after mild COVID-19. One entry per CDR3 protein, called by TCRdb with MiXCR from the 5' RACE reads. The sample shows about 560,000 distinct CDR3 sequences, 18% of them seen only once. Sequenced sample: PBMCs or a T cell subset sorted from them (not recorded which). These receptors originate from an adult woman who had mild COVID-19 (a few samples of this study predate the infection). Cell type and time point are not known.

This clonotype came up once. This chain uses TRBV3-1 with TRBJ1-1, with D possibly matching TRBD1 (6 bases). CDR1 is LGHDT, CDR2 YNNKEL, per germline (reference sequence). Trimming left V 7 bases short and J 7 bases short, with 13 bases between. CDR3 length equals 12 residues. Here the CDR3 reads CASTGTPNEAFF. DNA of the CDR3: TGTGCCAGCACCGGGACACCCAATGAAGCTTTCTTT.

This clonotype was detected a few times. A read error is possible here, since a much larger clone lies one base away. This rearrangement joins TRBV3-1 to TRBJ1-1; no reliable D call. This CDR3 is built from 13 residues. Germline loops: CDR1 LGHDT, CDR2 YNNKEL (reference sequence). V was shortened by 1 base and J by 5 bases, with 8 bases between the two germline ends. CDR3 residues: CASSQALGTEAFF. In nucleotides, the CDR3 is TGTGCCAGCAGCCAAGCGTTGGGGACTGAAGCTTTCTTT.

CDR3: CASSEWKGDGYTF. CDR3 bases: TGTGCCAGCAGTGAATGGAAGGGTGATGGCTACACCTTC. The gene calls are TRBV2 and TRBJ1-2; D gene ambiguous. CDR3 length equals 13 residues. Trimming took 2 bases from V and 6 from J, leaving 10 bases between them. Germline values: CDR1 SNHLY, CDR2 FYNNEI. Using reference TRBV2 and TRBJ1-2 for the parts outside the CDR3, the full variable domain is EPEVTQTPSHQVTQMGQEVILRCVPISNHLYFYWYRQILGQKVEFLVSFYNNEISEKSEIFDDQFSVERPDGSNFTLKIRSTKLEDSAMYFCASSEWKGDGYTFGSGTRLTVV.

The V call is TRBV29-1, the J call TRBJ2-7, with 9 bases lining up with TRBD1. Germline CDR1 reads SQVTM; CDR2 reads ANQGSEA. This CDR3 is 15 amino acids long. The junction had 8 bases not matched to a gene; V was cut back by 4 bases and J by 1 base. In DNA, the CDR3 is TGCAGCGTTGCCGTCCTGGGACAGGGATCCTACGAGCAGTACTTC. It encodes CSVAVLGQGSYEQYF.

This clonotype was detected only a few times. The chain combines TRBV15 with TRBJ1-1; a possible D gene is TRBD1 (6 bases). Germline loops: CDR1 LNHNV, CDR2 YYDKDF (reference sequence). V shed 3 bases and J shed 1 base, with 12 bases lying between them. This CDR3 spans 15 amino acids. This chain's CDR3 is CATSRDRLANTEAFF. The CDR3 coding sequence is TGTGCCACCAGCAGGGACAGACTCGCGAACACTGAAGCTTTCTTT.

The V gene is TRBV7-8, the J gene TRBJ1-1; D not certain. Germline values: CDR1 SGHVS, CDR2 FQNEAQ. The CDR3 loop spans 14 amino acids. V lost 5 bases, J lost 1 base, and 11 bases lay in between. CDR3 coding DNA: TGTGCCAGCAGCCCCCTCCAGCAGAACACTGAAGCTTTCTTT. It codes for CASSPLQQNTEAFF.

This clonotype has only a few counts. The chain joins TRBV24-1 to TRBJ2-1; 10 nucleotides align to TRBD2. This CDR3 spans 17 amino acids. Trimming at V came to 4 bases and at J to 10 bases, leaving 15 bases not matched to a gene. Germline CDR1 reads KGHDR; CDR2 reads SFDVKD. The CDR3 is CATSDHSGLADAKEQFF. The CDR3 DNA reads as TGTGCCACCAGTGACCACAGCGGACTAGCGGACGCAAAGGAGCAGTTCTTC.

In this sample, this clonotype turned up many times. The V call is TRBV6-4, the J call TRBJ2-3; TRBD1 matches 7 bases. Per the germline V gene, CDR1 is MRHNA and CDR2 is SNTAGT. This CDR3 comprises 15 residues. The V segment lost 3 bases and the J segment 1 base; nucleotides outside the gene matches: 4. The CDR3 loop reads CASSDTTGGTDTQYF. In nucleotides, the CDR3 is TGTGCCAGCAGTGATACAACAGGGGGCACAGATACGCAGTATTTT.

The rearrangement links TRBV25-1 to TRBJ2-2; 7 positions agree with TRBD1. The CDR3 contains 17 residues. V lost 5 bases to trimming and J lost 0 bases; unmatched junction nucleotides: 9. Per germline, CDR1 MGHDK and CDR2 SYGVNS. For the CDR3, the DNA is TGTGCCAGCAGTCCGAATCCCAGGGGGTCGAACACCGGGGAGCTGTTTTTT. Translated: CASSPNPRGSNTGELFF.

Only a few counts were recorded for this clonotype. This CDR3 is CASSLMGQGLSYEQYF. The CDR3 DNA is TGTGCCAGCAGCTTAATGGGGCAGGGATTATCCTACGAGCAGTACTTC. The chain joins TRBV7-2 to TRBJ2-7; D possibly corresponds to TRBD1 (5 bases). The CDR3 runs to 16 residues. V was clipped by 2 bases and J by 1 base, with 15 bases between them. Germline V gene data show CDR1 as SGHTA and CDR2 as FQGNSA.

This chain uses TRBV14 with TRBJ2-7; D unresolved. Trimming stripped 0 bases from V and 6 bases from J, with 12 bases between. Looked up from germline, CDR1 is SGHDN and CDR2 is FVKESK. CDR3 size: 14 residues. CDR3 region: CASSQEVGTAEQYF. The DNA for the CDR3 is TGTGCCAGCAGCCAAGAGGTTGGCACAGCCGAGCAGTACTTC.

The gene calls are TRBV6-6 and TRBJ1-6, with D possibly matching TRBD1 (6 bases). This CDR3 has 13 residues. The germline V and J ends were trimmed by 5 bases and 9 bases, with 11 bases remaining between them. From germline, CDR1 is MNHNY and CDR2 SVGAGI (reference sequence). CDR3 sequence: CASSPRGASPLHF. In DNA form, the CDR3 reads TGTGCCAGCAGTCCCAGGGGAGCTTCACCCCTCCACTTT.

The table lists this clonotype with a few counts. The chain is built from TRBV20-1 and TRBJ1-2, with 8 bases fitting TRBD1. The CDR3 runs 15 residues. In germline, CDR1 is DFQATT, CDR2 SNEGSKA (reference sequence). The CDR3 here is CRSRSVGQGDYGYTF. In DNA form, the CDR3 reads TGCAGATCTCGGTCGGTAGGACAGGGAGACTATGGCTACACCTTC.

This clonotype was observed a few times. The V and J genes are TRBV29-1 and TRBJ2-7; D may correspond to TRBD1 or TRBD2 (5 bases each). In germline, CDR1 is SQVTM, CDR2 ANQGSEA. This CDR3 has 13 residues. Trimming took off 7 bases at V and 2 bases at J, with 15 bases between the two ends. In DNA form, the CDR3 reads TGCAGCGGCGTGGGGGACCTACCCTACGAGCAGTACTTC. Translation gives CSGVGDLPYEQYF.

The genes are TRBV20-1 and TRBJ2-2; D possibly matches TRBD1 or TRBD2 (5 bases each). The ends were cut back, 5 bases at V and 1 base at J, with 11 bases in the middle. The CDR3 contains 14 residues. Germline CDR1 DFQATT, CDR2 SNEGSKA (reference sequence). The CDR3 region is CSARRDVNTGELFF. The CDR3 DNA is TGCAGTGCTCGTAGGGACGTGAACACCGGGGAGCTGTTTTTT.

This clonotype occurred a few times. The genes are TRBV30 and TRBJ1-2; the match to TRBD1 covers 12 bases. The CDR3 has 16 amino acids. The V gene's germline CDR1 is GTSNPN and CDR2 SVGIG (reference sequence). After removal of 3 bases from V and 8 bases from J, the junction contained 13 bases not matched to a gene. CDR3 protein: CAWSRIRDRGRRGYTF. The CDR3 nucleotides read TGTGCCTGGAGCCGGATAAGGGACAGGGGGCGCCGAGGCTACACCTTC.

The rearrangement uses TRBV6-2 or TRBV6-3 and TRBJ2-7, with 11 nucleotides matching TRBD2. Germline V gives CDR1 MNHEY, CDR2 SVGEGT. This CDR3 has 15 residues. V shed 6 bases, J shed 5 bases, and the junction held 9 bases outside the gene matches. The CDR3 DNA follows: TGTGCCAGCAGACGACTAGCGGGGCGCCGCGACGAGCAGTACTTC. Protein sequence: CASRRLAGRRDEQYF.

This clonotype has a handful of counts. V gene TRBV11-3 combines with J gene TRBJ2-7; 11 nucleotides match TRBD2. V lost 5 bases, J lost 0 bases, and 15 bases stayed unmatched. Per the germline V gene, CDR1 is SGHNT and CDR2 is YENEEA. The CDR3 totals 19 residues. The CDR3 nucleotides read TGTGCCAGCAGCCCCCTAAGTGGGCTAGCGGGAGGTTCCTCCTACGAGCAGTACTTC. This gives the protein CASSPLSGLAGGSSYEQYF.